A single sample is the source of the 30 T cell receptor beta chains below, sequenced in a study of shared clonotypes between healthy human individuals. The repertoire was sequenced with immunoSEQ multiplex PCR; TCRdb's copy has only in-frame clones and lacks some. The data show about 2,500,000 clones, roughly 92% seen once. The sample was naive CD4+ T cells sorted from blood. The subset: CD45RA+ positively selected. The origin of the receptors is a man younger than 30 in good health.

V usage is TRBV5-1 and J usage is TRBJ2-5; D may match TRBD1 or TRBD2 (5 bases each). Germline assignment: CDR1 SGHRS and CDR2 YFSETQ. This CDR3 region has 14 residues. The V and J ends lost 2 bases and 2 bases respectively, with 10 bases between them. The CDR3 sequence is CASSFEGSQETQYF. CDR3 nucleotides: TGCGCCAGCAGCTTCGAGGGGAGTCAAGAGACCCAGTACTTC. Supplemented by reference TRBV5-1 and TRBJ2-5, the full variable domain reads KAGVTQTPRYLIKTRGQQVTLSCSPISGHRSVSWYQQTPGQGLQFLFEYFSETQRNKGNFPGRFSGRQFSNSRSEMNVSTLELGDSALYLCASSFEGSQETQYFGPGTRLLVL.

The V gene is TRBV5-1, the J gene TRBJ2-1; TRBD2 matches at 11 bases. The germline V gene encodes CDR1 SGHRS and CDR2 YFSETQ. V dropped 4 bases and J dropped 4; count of bases not matched to a gene: 10. This CDR3 region has 17 residues. The CDR3 DNA follows: TGCGCCAGCAGCCCTAGGGCTGGGACTAGCGGATACAATGAGCAGTTCTTC. This codes for CASSPRAGTSGYNEQFF.

The chain combines TRBV6-5 with TRBJ2-7, with 10 bases that match TRBD1. The germline gives CDR1 MNHEY, CDR2 SVGAGI. The ends lost 6 bases at V and 2 bases at J; junction bases unmatched: 4. This CDR3 contains 14 residues. The CDR3: CASSRTGGTYEQYF. The DNA for the CDR3 is TGTGCCAGCAGCCGGACAGGGGGGACCTACGAGCAGTACTTC.

The chain is built from TRBV5-1 and TRBJ2-7; 10 positions match TRBD2. The ends lost 0 bases at V and 5 bases at J; junction bases unmatched: 2. Germline loops: CDR1 SGHRS, CDR2 YFSETQ. This CDR3 comprises 14 residues. The CDR3 sequence is CASSLEGLANEQYF. CDR3 DNA sequence: TGCGCCAGCAGCTTGGAGGGACTAGCGAACGAGCAGTACTTC.

The J gene is TRBJ2-7, the V gene TRBV10-3, with TRBD1 identical over 9 bases. The V segment lost 4 bases and the J segment 3 bases; nucleotides outside the gene matches: 7. The CDR3 extends over 15 amino acids. Germline V gene lookup returns CDR1 ENHRY and CDR2 SYGVKD. CDR3 DNA sequence: TGTGCCATCAGTGCAGGACAGGGGCGACACTACGAGCAGTACTTC. Translating it yields CAISAGQGRHYEQYF.

This chain connects TRBV28 to TRBJ2-7, with D tentatively TRBD1 or TRBD2 (5 bases each). Trimming pared 4 bases from V and 2 bases from J, leaving 18 bases between. CDR3 size: 16 residues. Germline CDR1 reads MDHEN; CDR2 reads SYDVKM. CDR3 amino acids: CASSSVTGRGAYEQYF. The CDR3 DNA reads as TGTGCCAGCAGTTCGGTGACGGGGCGAGGGGCCTACGAGCAGTACTTC.

This chain joins TRBV6-1 and TRBJ1-6; 8 nucleotides line up with TRBD1. After removal of 3 bases from V and 0 bases from J, the junction contained 1 base not matched to a gene. Per the germline V gene, CDR1 is MNHNS and CDR2 is SASEGT. This CDR3 spans 16 amino acids. DNA for the CDR3: TGTGCCAGCAGTGATCAGGGGGCCTCCTATAATTCACCCCTCCACTTT. Protein: CASSDQGASYNSPLHF.

The rearrangement links TRBV6-5 to TRBJ1-2; TRBD1 might be the D (6 bases). Germline CDR1 MNHEY, CDR2 SVGAGI. The CDR3 length is 14 residues. The germline V and J ends were trimmed by 4 bases and 3 bases, with 12 bases remaining between them. CDR3 in DNA: TGTGCCAGCAGTTTGATGTCAGGGGACTATGGCTACACCTTC. Encoded protein: CASSLMSGDYGYTF.

The J gene is TRBJ2-7, the V gene TRBV4-1; D assignment may be TRBD1 or TRBD2 (6 bases each). The CDR3 length is 15 residues. The V gene's germline CDR1 is MGHRA and CDR2 YSYEKL. V gave up 0 bases and J gave up 6 bases, with 15 bases separating them. DNA for the CDR3: TGCGCCAGCAGCCAAGAATCCGGGGGCATCCTCGAGCAGTACTTC. Its translation: CASSQESGGILEQYF.

The J gene is TRBJ2-1, the V gene TRBV19, with D possibly TRBD1 on 6 matching bases. CDR3 length: 15 residues. Germline CDR1 and CDR2: LNHDA and SQIVND (reference sequence). The V end was cut by 7 bases, the J end by 0 bases, with 13 bases between. The CDR3: CASKGTQYSYNEQFF. The CDR3 region has the DNA TGTGCCAGTAAAGGGACACAATACTCCTACAATGAGCAGTTCTTC.

This clone is a singleton in its sample. The sample holds other DNA sequences that translate to the same CDR3. The gene calls are TRBV14 and TRBJ1-1, with no clear D. Germline CDR1 reads SGHDN; CDR2 reads FVKESK. Trimming removed 1 base at V and 3 bases at J, with 6 bases between. The CDR3 length is 13 residues. DNA for the CDR3: TGTGCCAGCAGCCAAGTGCTTTACACTGAAGCTTTCTTT. As protein: CASSQVLYTEAFF.

This chain links TRBV19 with TRBJ1-4; a weak D match, TRBD1 (6 bases). The CDR3 consists of 14 residues. Germline-derived CDR1 and CDR2 are LNHDA and SQIVND (reference sequence). V lost 10 bases, J lost 7 bases, and 19 bases lay in between. The CDR3 is CATTDGGRIEKLFF. The DNA of the CDR3 is TGTGCCACCACTGATGGGGGGCGCATTGAAAAACTGTTTTTT.

The V and J genes are TRBV6-5 and TRBJ2-7; 8 nucleotides align to TRBD1. The CDR3 length is 14 residues. V shed 6 bases and J 2 bases; nucleotides not matched to a gene: 6. Germline CDR1 MNHEY, CDR2 SVGAGI. DNA of the CDR3: TGTGCCAGCAGGAGACAGGGGCACACCTACGAGCAGTACTTC. Translation gives CASRRQGHTYEQYF.

The chain uses TRBV27 and TRBJ2-7, with 13 nucleotides matching TRBD2. Unmatched junction bases numbered 7, after V lost 6 bases and J lost 5 bases. This CDR3 is 15 amino acids long. Germline CDR1 is MNHEY and CDR2 is SMNVEV (reference sequence). CDR3 sequence: CASRLLAGGSNEQYF. DNA of the CDR3: TGTGCCAGCAGGTTACTAGCGGGAGGGTCCAACGAGCAGTACTTC.

This clone was detected once. The chain employs TRBV6-5 and TRBJ2-7, with D possibly TRBD1 on 6 matching bases. V was cut by 4 bases and J by 1 base, with 11 bases left in between. Germline assignment: CDR1 MNHEY and CDR2 SVGAGI. The CDR3 length is 14 residues. The CDR3 loop reads CASSSQGHSYEQYF. The CDR3 coding sequence is TGTGCCAGCAGTTCCCAGGGGCATTCCTACGAGCAGTACTTC.

V and J are TRBV6-1 and TRBJ2-1, with D possibly TRBD2 on 6 matching bases. The V end lost 4 bases, the J end lost 0 bases, and 13 bases lay between the germline ends. Per the germline V gene, CDR1 is MNHNS and CDR2 is SASEGT. The CDR3 is 16 residues long. This CDR3 reads CASSGGAGSSYNEQFF. CDR3 nucleotides: TGTGCCAGCAGTGGCGGAGCGGGCAGCTCCTACAATGAGCAGTTCTTC.

The chain has TRBV5-1 and TRBJ2-2, with 7 bases aligning to TRBD2. The CDR3 covers 15 residues. Trimming removed 4 bases from V and 4 bases from J; junction bases left unmatched: 7. Germline assignment: CDR1 SGHRS and CDR2 YFSETQ. The CDR3 DNA reads TGCGCCAGCAGCCGTAGCGGGCCCTCCACCGGGGAGCTGTTTTTT. It translates to CASSRSGPSTGELFF.

This clone was seen just once. The CDR3 is CASSRGGKGDIQYF. Here the CDR3 DNA reads TGTGCCAGCAGCCGGGGGGGGAAGGGGGACATTCAGTACTTC. The rearrangement links TRBV6-5 to TRBJ2-4; TRBD2 agrees at 8 bases. Trimming at V came to 6 bases and at J to 8 bases, leaving 9 bases not matched to a gene. The CDR3 totals 14 residues. The germline CDR1 and CDR2 sequences are MNHEY and SVGAGI.

The rearrangement uses TRBV7-2 and TRBJ2-1; 10 nucleotides match TRBD2. The CDR3 totals 14 residues. V lost 5 bases to trimming and J lost 9 bases; unmatched junction nucleotides: 7. CDR1 and CDR2 (germline): SGHTA, FQGNSA. CDR3: CASSRTSGSGEQFF. DNA of the CDR3: TGTGCCAGCAGCCGGACTAGCGGTTCTGGTGAGCAGTTCTTC.

This chain's CDR3 is CASSRLDSKNTEAFF. For the CDR3, the DNA is TGTGCCAGCAGCCGACTAGACAGCAAGAACACTGAAGCTTTCTTT. This sequence joins TRBV5-6 and TRBJ1-1, with D perhaps matching TRBD1 (5 bases). The CDR3 totals 15 residues. Between the trimmed V and J ends, which lost 4 bases and 1 base, there was a span of 14 bases. Germline CDR1 is SGHDT and CDR2 is YYEEEE.

Note on this clone: This CDR3 is also generated by other DNA sequences in the sample. The chain recombines TRBV4-1 with TRBJ2-7; possibly TRBD1 or TRBD2 for D (5 bases each). The CDR3 runs 16 residues. The germline CDR1 and CDR2 sequences are MGHRA and YSYEKL. Trimming shortened V by 0 bases and J by 0 bases, and 12 bases separated the two germline ends. The CDR3 is CASSQDTGGSSYEQYF. CDR3 DNA sequence: TGCGCCAGCAGCCAAGATACTGGGGGTAGCTCCTACGAGCAGTACTTC.

In this sample, this clone turned up a few times. The J gene is TRBJ1-1, the V gene TRBV30, with 8 bases lining up with TRBD1. Germline values: CDR1 GTSNPN, CDR2 SVGIG (reference sequence). Trimming removed 2 bases from V and 7 bases from J; junction bases left unmatched: 9. The CDR3 sequence is 14 residues long. CDR3 amino acids: CAWSPRDRRGEAFF. In DNA form, the CDR3 reads TGTGCCTGGAGTCCCAGGGACAGGAGGGGTGAAGCTTTCTTT. Together with reference TRBV30 and TRBJ1-1, the CDR3 gives the full variable domain: SQTIHQWPATLVQPVGSPLSLECTVEGTSNPNLYWYRQAAGRGLQLLFYSVGIGQISSEVPQNLSASRPQDRQFILSSKKLLLSDSGFYLCAWSPRDRRGEAFFGQGTRLTVV.

The chain links TRBV5-1 to TRBJ2-7; 7 bases line up with TRBD2. Germline V gene sequence: CDR1 SGHRS, CDR2 YFSETQ. V lost 3 bases to trimming and J lost 0 bases; unmatched junction nucleotides: 12. The CDR3 has 17 amino acids. The CDR3 spells CASSSPNLAASSYEQYF. For the CDR3, the DNA is TGCGCCAGCAGCTCCCCTAATCTAGCGGCGAGCTCCTACGAGCAGTACTTC.

This chain connects TRBV7-6 to TRBJ1-4, with 9 bases that match TRBD1. V shed 4 bases, J shed 3 bases, and the junction held 3 bases outside the gene matches. There are 15 residues in the CDR3. The germline V gene has CDR1 SGHVS and CDR2 FNYEAQ. CDR3 amino acids: CASSSDRGPNEKLFF. As DNA, the CDR3 is TGTGCCAGCAGCTCGGACAGGGGCCCTAATGAAAAACTGTTTTTT.

In this sample, this clone turned up once. The V and J genes are TRBV30 and TRBJ1-6, with TRBD1 identical over 7 bases. Unmatched junction bases numbered 10, after V lost 8 bases and J lost 6 bases. This CDR3 spans 14 amino acids. Germline loops: CDR1 GTSNPN, CDR2 SVGIG (reference sequence). This CDR3 is CAGNRDSSNSPLHF. The CDR3 bases are TGTGCCGGAAACCGGGACAGCTCTAATTCACCCCTCCACTTT.

This clone came up once. This sequence joins TRBV27 and TRBJ1-2; 8 bases line up with TRBD1. Germline assignment: CDR1 MNHEY and CDR2 SMNVEV (reference sequence). After removal of 4 bases from V and 0 bases from J, the junction contained 10 bases not matched to a gene. The CDR3 runs to 17 residues. CDR3 loop: CASSSDRGLRANYGYTF. The CDR3 bases are TGTGCCAGCAGTTCAGACAGGGGCCTCCGAGCTAACTATGGCTACACCTTC.

V and J are TRBV7-8 and TRBJ1-1; D is unresolved. In germline, CDR1 is SGHVS, CDR2 FQNEAQ. The V and J ends lost 1 base and 2 bases respectively, with 5 bases between them. The CDR3 totals 13 residues. The CDR3 DNA reads TGTGCCAGCAGCTTAGACAGCAACACTGAAGCTTTCTTT. Translation: CASSLDSNTEAFF.

V and J are TRBV29-1 and TRBJ2-3; weak D call: TRBD1 (6 bases). Trimming took off 4 bases at V and 6 bases at J, with 11 bases between the two ends. The germline V gene encodes CDR1 SQVTM and CDR2 ANQGSEA. This CDR3 contains 12 residues. CDR3 in amino acids: CSVANRADTQYF. In DNA, the CDR3 is TGCAGCGTTGCCAACAGGGCTGATACGCAGTATTTT.

The CDR3 DNA reads as TGTGCCAGCAGCAGGACTAGCGGGACCCTCCCAGATACGCAGTATTTT. As protein: CASSRTSGTLPDTQYF. This sequence joins TRBV5-6 and TRBJ2-3; 12 positions match TRBD2. CDR3 length: 16 residues. V lost 4 bases and J lost 4; bases outside the gene matches: 7. Germline loops: CDR1 SGHDT, CDR2 YYEEEE.

J is TRBJ1-2 and V is TRBV6-5; maybe TRBD1 (5 bases). Trimming stripped 4 bases from V and 0 bases from J, with 15 bases between. The CDR3 is 16 amino acids. Germline-derived CDR1 and CDR2 are MNHEY and SVGAGI. CDR3 in DNA: TGTGCCAGCAGTTTCGGTCATGGGACGACTAACTATGGCTACACCTTC. As protein: CASSFGHGTTNYGYTF.